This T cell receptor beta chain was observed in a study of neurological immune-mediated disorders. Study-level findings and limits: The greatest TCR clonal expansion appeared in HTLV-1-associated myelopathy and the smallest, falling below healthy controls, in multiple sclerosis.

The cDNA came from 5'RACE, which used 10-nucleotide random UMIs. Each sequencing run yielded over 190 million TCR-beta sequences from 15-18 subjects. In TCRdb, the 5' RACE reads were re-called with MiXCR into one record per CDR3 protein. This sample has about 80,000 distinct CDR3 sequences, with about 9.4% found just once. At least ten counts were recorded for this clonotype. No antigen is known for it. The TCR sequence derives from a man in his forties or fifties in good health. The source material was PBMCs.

The CDR3 region has the DNA TGTGCCGCACAGGTTCGGGGGATGAGCACTGAAGCTTTCTTT. Protein sequence: CAAQVRGMSTEAFF. The chain has TRBV6-5 and TRBJ1-1; D may be TRBD1 (5 bases). Germline V gives CDR1 MNHEY, CDR2 SVGAGI. CDR3 length equals 14 residues. V lost 11 bases to trimming and J lost 4 bases, with 20 bases between them.